A single sample gave rise to the 5 T cell receptor beta chains below, sequenced in a study of shared clonotypes between healthy human individuals. The repertoire was sequenced with immunoSEQ multiplex PCR; TCRdb's copy has only in-frame clones and lacks some. This sample yields approximately 510,000 clones, of which 79% are seen a single time; 10% to 15% belongs to the top ten. The sequenced material came from PBMCs. The receptors were gathered from a middle-aged woman in good health. Some clones in this sample may be carry-over from other donors' samples.

The CDR3 DNA is TGTGCCAGCAGCGAGGGACAGGGAAGGCGAGAGACCCAGTACTTC. Protein: CASSEGQGRRETQYF. The V and J genes are TRBV6-6 and TRBJ2-5; TRBD1 aligns across 9 bases. The V gene end was trimmed by 6 bases and the J gene end by 4 bases; junction bases not matched to a gene: 9. The CDR3 spans 15 residues. Germline values: CDR1 MNHNY, CDR2 SVGAGI (reference sequence).

Note on this clone: Other DNA sequences in this sample translate to the same CDR3. This chain uses TRBV6-5 with TRBJ2-5; a weak D match, TRBD2 (6 bases). The CDR3 consists of 11 residues. Germline lookup yields CDR1 MNHEY and CDR2 SVGAGI. V lost 5 bases, J lost 5 bases, and 6 bases lay in between. CDR3 DNA: TGTGCCAGCAGTGGGGGGGAGACCCAGTACTTC. Residues: CASSGGETQYF.

The chain joins TRBV5-5 to TRBJ2-3; the D gene is possibly TRBD2 (6 bases). V was trimmed by 4 bases and J by 0 bases, leaving 15 bases between them. The CDR3 spans 16 residues. Per germline, CDR1 SGHKS and CDR2 YYEKEE (reference sequence). CDR3 sequence reads: CASSRGSGGSTDTQYF. CDR3 nucleotides: TGTGCCAGCAGCCGTGGCTCCGGGGGTAGCACAGATACGCAGTATTTT.

This clone was seen a handful of times. The genes are TRBV6-6 and TRBJ2-2; tentatively, D is TRBD1 or TRBD2 (5 bases each). Germline V gene sequence: CDR1 MNHNY, CDR2 SVGAGI (reference sequence). V was cut by 7 bases and J by 4 bases, with 13 bases left in between. This CDR3 is built from 14 residues. For the CDR3, the DNA is TGTGCCAGCAAAGAGGGGAGTAGCACCGGGGAGCTGTTTTTT. It codes for CASKEGSSTGELFF.

The chain joins TRBV7-8 to TRBJ2-7; TRBD2 matches 10 bases. V trimming: 2 bases; J trimming: 4 bases; junction bases outside the gene matches: 11. The germline CDR1 and CDR2 sequences are SGHVS and FQNEAQ. The CDR3 is made up of 17 amino acids. CDR3 amino acids: CASSLRDLLAGVYEQYF. CDR3 nucleotide sequence: TGTGCCAGCAGCTTAAGGGATTTGCTAGCGGGAGTTTACGAGCAGTACTTC.